Below, 27 T cell receptor beta chains from the same sample are listed, as sequenced in a study of tumor-infiltrating lymphocytes in primary liver carcinoma. Blood RNA was derived from unsorted whole blood, and germline DNA was extracted too. Using a constant-region primer together with ProtoScript II reverse transcriptase, TCR beta cDNA was made from approximately 0.55 ug of total RNA. Slightly modified ARM-PCR, run as three nested multiplex PCR rounds, produced the TCR beta libraries. Both of the initial two PCR rounds ran for about 9 cycles and employed TRBV1-TRBV30 forward primers alongside a C-beta reverse primer. TCRdb redid the calling of the multiplex PCR reads with MiXCR, one entry per CDR3 protein. Here the sample spans just over 300,000 distinct CDR3 sequences, approximately 58% being singletons. The sequenced sample was peripheral blood. The receptors stem from a woman in her twenties or thirties with primary liver carcinoma and hepatitis B virus infection.

This clonotype was seen a single time. This rearrangement joins TRBV10-3 to TRBJ2-7, with 7 bases identical to TRBD2. The CDR3 is 18 residues long. Germline lookup yields CDR1 ENHRY and CDR2 SYGVKD. V was clipped by 6 bases and J by 1 base; unmatched bases: 18. The CDR3, as DNA: TGTGCCATCAGCAAGACTGGCGGGAGCGGCATGAGTTCCTACGAGCAGTACTTC. Translated: CAISKTGGSGMSSYEQYF.

This sequence joins TRBV28 and TRBJ2-3; possibly TRBD1 for D (6 bases). Looked up from germline, CDR1 is MDHEN and CDR2 is SYDVKM. Trimming removed 3 bases at V and 6 bases at J, with 13 bases between. The CDR3 spans 14 residues. CDR3 sequence: CASSFYGGWDTQYF. CDR3 in DNA: TGTGCCAGCAGTTTTTATGGGGGCTGGGATACGCAGTATTTT.

To note about this clonotype: Just one base apart from a much larger clone, this may be a read error. This rearrangement joins TRBV6-5 to TRBJ1-4, with D unclear. Looked up from germline, CDR1 is MNHEY and CDR2 is SVGAGI. This CDR3 region has 13 residues. DNA for the CDR3: TGTGCCGGCAGTCTCGGACCCCGTAATAAACTGTTTTTT. Translating gives CAGSLGPRNKLFF.

This clonotype has a single count. The chain links TRBV10-2 to TRBJ2-7; 9 positions match TRBD1. Trimming took 6 bases from V and 5 from J; bases not matched to a gene: 11. CDR1 WSHSY and CDR2 SAAADI come from the germline V gene. There are 15 residues in the CDR3. The CDR3 is CASRPGTGRSHEQYF. CDR3 in DNA: TGCGCCAGCAGACCAGGGACAGGGAGGTCCCACGAGCAGTACTTC.

The rearrangement joins TRBV12-3 or TRBV12-4 to TRBJ1-3; no definite D call. This CDR3 is built from 14 residues. V dropped 8 bases and J dropped 0 bases, with 11 bases sitting between them. This CDR3 reads CASLVGPSGNTIYF. The CDR3 nucleotides are TGTGCCAGCCTAGTAGGTCCCTCTGGAAACACCATATATTTT.

For this clonotype: The CDR3 end shows no conserved phenylalanine or tryptophan, and so a read error is likely. This chain links TRBV11-2 with TRBJ2-6; no reliable D call. The V gene's germline CDR1 is SGHAT and CDR2 FQNNGV. Trimming took off 2 bases at V and 6 bases at J, with 8 bases between the two ends. The CDR3 is 14 residues long. For the CDR3, the DNA is TGTGCCAGCAGCTTAACGGGTGAGGCCAACGTCCTGACTCTC. This gives the protein CASSLTGEANVLTL.

As concerns this clonotype: The junction differs from germline at one of its ends, possibly a read error. In nucleotides, the CDR3 is TGTGCAAGCAGCTTGACTGGCGGGAGCAGTACGAGGCAGTACTTC. This translates into CASSLTGGSSTRQYF. This rearrangement joins TRBV11-2 to TRBJ2-7; 7 nucleotides match TRBD2. Germline-derived CDR1 and CDR2 are SGHAT and FQNNGV. This CDR3 contains 15 residues.

The V and J genes are TRBV2 and TRBJ2-1; D might be TRBD2 (5 bases). CDR1 is SNHLY, CDR2 FYNNEI, per germline. The CDR3 has 15 residues. Deletions cut 4 bases from V and 6 bases from J, with 16 bases between. The CDR3 spells CASSGMGVRFNEQFF. The CDR3 DNA follows: TGTGCCAGCAGTGGCATGGGAGTGCGATTCAATGAGCAGTTCTTC.

This clonotype was counted between two and nine times. V and J are TRBV6-6 and TRBJ2-3, with 7 nucleotides matching TRBD1. The CDR3 is 13 residues long. In germline, CDR1 is MNHNY, CDR2 SVGAGI (reference sequence). Trimming at V came to 5 bases and at J to 12 bases, leaving 11 bases not matched to a gene. CDR3 sequence (DNA): TGTGCCAGCAGTCAAGCCCGACAGGGAAGTCAGTATTTT. Its protein product is CASSQARQGSQYF.

This clonotype has more than one count but fewer than ten. The chain recombines TRBV7-8 with TRBJ1-5, with TRBD1 as a possible D gene (5 bases). V was clipped by 1 base and J by 7 bases, with 14 bases between them. The CDR3 sequence is 15 residues long. CDR1 is SGHVS and CDR2 is FQNEAQ in the germline V gene. CDR3 loop: CASSLGPGTGQPQHF. In DNA form, the CDR3 reads TGTGCCAGCAGCTTAGGACCGGGGACGGGGCAGCCCCAGCATTTT.

Ten or more counts support this clonotype. This chain uses TRBV4-1 with TRBJ2-3, with 12 bases that match TRBD2. From germline, CDR1 is MGHRA and CDR2 YSYEKL. Unmatched junction bases numbered 15, after V lost 2 bases and J lost 9 bases. This CDR3 is built from 18 residues. Here the CDR3 reads CASSQRSWTSGEGITQYF. The CDR3 region has the DNA TGCGCCAGCAGCCAACGGTCCTGGACTAGCGGGGAAGGCATCACGCAGTATTTT.

With regard to this clonotype: This CDR3 is missing its conserved last phenylalanine or tryptophan, likely due to a read error. The DNA is left out, because the CDR3 cannot be placed on it with certainty; the CDR3 is given as TCRdb lists it. The V call is TRBV11-1, the J call TRBJ2-1. From germline, CDR1 is SGHAT and CDR2 FQDESV (reference sequence). The CDR3 totals 13 residues, both ends included. The CDR3 protein is CASSLGRSNEQLL.

This clonotype was seen a handful of times. With a much larger clone just one base away, this may be a read error. This chain links TRBV12-3 or TRBV12-4 with TRBJ1-6; unclear D gene. CDR3 length equals 14 residues. The CDR3 DNA is TGTGTCAGCAAGGAAGGCCGGTTGGATTCACCCCTCCACTTT. Amino acid sequence: CVSKEGRLDSPLHF.

This clonotype was counted at least ten times. The chain is built from TRBV4-1 and TRBJ1-1; D gene ambiguous. The V gene lost 8 bases and the J gene lost 3 bases, with 16 bases spanning the gap. The CDR3 totals 14 residues. CDR1 and CDR2 (germline): MGHRA, YSYEKL. CDR3 sequence (DNA): TGCGCCAGCCTTGTCAGTCTAGGTGACACTGAAGCTTTCTTT. Amino acid sequence: CASLVSLGDTEAFF.

For this clonotype: The missing conserved phenylalanine or tryptophan at the end of this CDR3 makes a read error likely. This rearrangement joins TRBV4-3 to TRBJ2-3, with 14 bases identical to TRBD2. The CDR3 loop spans 20 amino acids. Germline CDR1 reads LGHNA; CDR2 reads YSLEER. V was pared by 0 bases and J by 4 bases, with 12 bases of the junction left unmatched. The CDR3 region is CASSQDLPSGTSGRADTQYI. In DNA form, the CDR3 reads TGCGCCAGCAGCCAAGATCTTCCCTCCGGGACTAGCGGGAGAGCAGATACGCAGTATATT.

This clonotype appeared once. A clone one base away is much larger, so this may be a read error. The chain links TRBV11-1 to TRBJ2-3; D is perhaps TRBD2 (5 bases). CDR3 length: 15 amino acids. Germline CDR1 reads SGHAT; CDR2 reads FQDESV (reference sequence). V lost 5 bases, J lost 2 bases, and 14 bases lay in between. CDR3 region: CASSGSEGATDTQYF. As DNA, the CDR3 is TGTGCCAGCAGCGGTAGCGAGGGAGCCACAGATACGCAGTATTTT.

This clonotype has more than one count but fewer than ten. V and J are TRBV4-2 and TRBJ1-5; 7 nucleotides match TRBD1. V lost 1 base, J lost 5 bases, and 5 bases stayed unmatched. Per the germline V gene, CDR1 is LGHNA and CDR2 is YNFKEQ. The CDR3 is 15 amino acids. The CDR3 DNA reads TGTGCCAGCAGCCAAGGACAGGGAGACGATCAGCCCCAGCATTTT. Translated, it gives CASSQGQGDDQPQHF.

The chain uses TRBV4-2 and TRBJ2-3, with D perhaps matching TRBD2 (5 bases). The germline gives CDR1 LGHNA, CDR2 YNFKEQ. Deletions cut 0 bases from V and 6 bases from J, with 13 bases between. CDR3 length: 15 amino acids. The CDR3 sequence is CASSQDRGARDTQYF. CDR3 DNA sequence: TGTGCCAGCAGCCAAGATCGGGGTGCACGGGATACGCAGTATTTT.

This clonotype was observed at least ten times. The DNA of the CDR3 is TGCAGCGTTGAAGGTCAGCCCCCGAACACCGGGGAGCTGTTTTTT. It translates to CSVEGQPPNTGELFF. The rearrangement links TRBV29-1 to TRBJ2-2; D is ambiguous. The CDR3 extends over 15 amino acids. V lost 1 base to trimming and J lost 0 bases, with 9 bases between them. CDR1 and CDR2 from the germline V gene are SQVTM and ANQGSEA.

Notes on this clonotype: A read error is possible here, since a much larger clone lies one base away. This rearrangement joins TRBV12-3 or TRBV12-4 to TRBJ2-2; 10 positions agree with TRBD2. The CDR3 consists of 15 residues. As DNA, the CDR3 is TGTGTCAGCAGTCGAGCGGGAGGGCCCCCCGGGGAGCTGTTTTTT. Its protein is CVSSRAGGPPGELFF.

To note about this clonotype: This clone may be a read error of a much larger clone one base away. The V call is TRBV4-3, the J call TRBJ1-2, with D hard to call. The CDR3 has 15 residues. In germline, CDR1 is LGHNA, CDR2 YSLEER. As DNA, the CDR3 is TGCGCCAGCAGCCAAGGAAGGAGCTCTAACTATTGCTACACCTTC. It encodes CASSQGRSSNYCYTF.

On this clonotype itself: This is likely a read error, given that the CDR3 carries no conserved phenylalanine or tryptophan at its end. This sequence joins TRBV28 and TRBJ1-1; D unresolved. Trimming removed 5 bases at V and 8 bases at J, with 9 bases between. CDR1 and CDR2 (germline): MDHEN, SYDVKM. The CDR3 has 11 amino acids. The DNA of the CDR3 is TGTGCCAGCAGTCTAAATTTCGAAGCTTTCTCT. It yields the protein CASSLNFEAFS.

The chain employs TRBV28 and TRBJ2-2; D unresolved. The CDR3 is 14 amino acids. The V gene lost 3 bases and the J gene lost 1 base, with 6 bases spanning the gap. Germline assignment: CDR1 MDHEN and CDR2 SYDVKM. The CDR3 loop is CASSFLGNTGELFF. CDR3 bases: TGTGCCAGCAGTTTCCTGGGGAACACCGGGGAGCTGTTTTTT.

The J gene is TRBJ2-7, the V gene TRBV20-1; D is possibly TRBD1 (6 bases). The germline CDR1 and CDR2 sequences are DFQATT and SNEGSKA (reference sequence). The CDR3 is made up of 15 amino acids. V lost 4 bases and J lost 1, with 17 bases in between. The DNA for the CDR3 is TGCAGTGCTAACTCCTCGACAGGATCGTCCTACGAGCAGTACTTC. Residues: CSANSSTGSSYEQYF.

This clonotype was picked up many times. The chain is built from TRBV4-1 and TRBJ2-1, with 7 bases fitting TRBD1. CDR1 and CDR2 (germline): MGHRA, YSYEKL. The CDR3 is made up of 17 amino acids. V gave up 4 bases and J gave up 7 bases; unmatched junction bases: 16. The CDR3 DNA is TGCGCCAGCAGCCCTTACCTACTGCGGACAGGCAAGAATGAGCAGTTCTTC. Protein sequence: CASSPYLLRTGKNEQFF.

Note on this clonotype: The junction shows a germline mismatch at one end, possibly a read error. The chain carries TRBV29-1 and TRBJ2-5; possibly TRBD2 for D (6 bases). CDR1 is SQVTM and CDR2 is ANQGSEA in the germline V gene. The CDR3 totals 13 residues. The CDR3 DNA reads TGCAACGTTGAAATCGGGGGAGCAGGGACCCAGTACTTC. This gives the protein CNVEIGGAGTQYF. Full variable domain (missing parts from reference TRBV29-1 and TRBJ2-5): SAVISQKPSRDICQRGTSLTIQCQVDSQVTMMFWYRQQPGQSLTLIATANQGSEATYESGFVIDKFPISRPNLTFSTLTVSNMSPEDSSIYLCNVEIGGAGTQYFGPGTRLLVL.

This clonotype was counted between two and nine times. The chain links TRBV28 to TRBJ2-1, with D perhaps matching TRBD2 (7 bases). The germline V gene encodes CDR1 MDHEN and CDR2 SYDVKM. This CDR3 comprises 15 residues. V was trimmed by 8 bases and J by 6 bases, leaving 20 bases between them. The CDR3 loop is CASHEGGVRGNEQFF. The CDR3 DNA sequence: TGTGCCAGCCATGAAGGGGGGGTAAGGGGCAATGAGCAGTTCTTC.